This record concerns one T cell receptor (beta chain) sequence. Its cognate antigen is unknown. In TCRdb, the 5' RACE reads were re-called with MiXCR into one record per CDR3 protein. Here the sample spans hundreds of thousands of distinct CDR3 sequences, 25% to 30% being singletons. This sample was included in a study of T-cell memory formation after mild COVID-19. Study-level findings and limits: CD4/CD8 balance held among clones contracting day 15 to 85, and later expanders leaned CD4+.

Germline CDR1 reads LNHDA; CDR2 reads SQIVND (reference sequence). The CDR3 consists of 16 residues. J lost 2 bases, V lost 3 bases, and 6 bases had no gene match. The receptor was isolated from an adult woman who had mild COVID-19 (a few samples of this study predate the infection). Cell type and time point are not known. Source material: PBMCs or a T cell subset sorted from them (not recorded which). This chain links TRBV19 with TRBJ2-3; 9 positions agree with TRBD2. The CDR3 loop reads CASSIVSGRPTDTQYF. The CDR3 DNA reads as TGTGCCAGTAGTATCGTTAGCGGGAGACCCACAGATACGCAGTATTTT.